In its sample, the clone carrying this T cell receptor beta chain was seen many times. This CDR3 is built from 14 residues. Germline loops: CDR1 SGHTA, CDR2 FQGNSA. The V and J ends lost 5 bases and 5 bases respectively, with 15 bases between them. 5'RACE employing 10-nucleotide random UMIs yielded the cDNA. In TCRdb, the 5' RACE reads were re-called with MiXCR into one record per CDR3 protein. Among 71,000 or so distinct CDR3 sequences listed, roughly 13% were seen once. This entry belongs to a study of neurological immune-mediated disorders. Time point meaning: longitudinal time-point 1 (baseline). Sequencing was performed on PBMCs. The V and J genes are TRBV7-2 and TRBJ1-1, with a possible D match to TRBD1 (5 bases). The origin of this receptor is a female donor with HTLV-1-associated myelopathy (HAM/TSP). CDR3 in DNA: TGTGCCAGCAGCCTCGGGGGGAGGGCAACTGAAGCTTTCTTT. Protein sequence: CASSLGGRATEAFF.